The clone carrying this T cell receptor (beta chain) was counted between two and nine times. This CDR3 spans 15 amino acids. Germline lookup yields CDR1 MNHEY and CDR2 SMNVEV (reference sequence). The V end was cut by 7 bases, the J end by 7 bases, with 19 bases between. The entry originates in a study of T-cell reconstitution after alpha-beta-depleted transplantation in children. The TCRbeta library incorporated unique molecular identifiers. TCRdb reprocessed the PCR reads via MiXCR and lists one record per CDR3 protein. The table includes hundreds of thousands of distinct CDR3 sequences, about 9.2% detected once.

The chain combines TRBV27 with TRBJ2-2; a possible D gene is TRBD2 (7 bases). The sequence was obtained from a human donor who donated a stem cell graft to a child with acute lymphoblastic leukemia. This material consisted of PBMCs from the stem cell graft donor, taken from the stem cell graft. In nucleotides, the CDR3 is TGTGCCAGCAAGGGGGGGGTGAACTTCGGCGGGGAGCTGTTTTTT. Translated, it gives CASKGGVNFGGELFF.